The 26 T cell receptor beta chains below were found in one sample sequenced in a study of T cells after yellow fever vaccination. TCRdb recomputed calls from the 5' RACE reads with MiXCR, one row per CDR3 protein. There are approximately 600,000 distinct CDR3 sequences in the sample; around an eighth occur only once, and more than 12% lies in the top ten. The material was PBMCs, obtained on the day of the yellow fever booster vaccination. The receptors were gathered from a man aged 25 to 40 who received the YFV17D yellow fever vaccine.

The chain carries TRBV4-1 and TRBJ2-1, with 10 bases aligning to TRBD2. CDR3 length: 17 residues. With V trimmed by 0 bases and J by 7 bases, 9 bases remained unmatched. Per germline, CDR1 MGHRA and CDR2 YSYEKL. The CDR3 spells CASSQDVLAGTQNEQFF. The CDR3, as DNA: TGCGCCAGCAGCCAAGATGTACTAGCGGGAACCCAAAATGAGCAGTTCTTC.

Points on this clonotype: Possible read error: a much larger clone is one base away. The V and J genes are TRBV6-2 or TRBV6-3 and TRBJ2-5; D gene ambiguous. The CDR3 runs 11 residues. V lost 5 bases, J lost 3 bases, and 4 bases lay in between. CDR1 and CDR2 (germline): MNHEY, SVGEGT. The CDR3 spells CASSNEETQYF. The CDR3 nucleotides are TGTGCCAGCAGTAACGAAGAGACCCAGTACTTC.

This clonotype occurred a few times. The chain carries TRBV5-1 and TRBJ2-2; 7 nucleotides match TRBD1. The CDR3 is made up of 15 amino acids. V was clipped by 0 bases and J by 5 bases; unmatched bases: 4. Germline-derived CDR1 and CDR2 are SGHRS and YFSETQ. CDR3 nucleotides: TGCGCCAGCAGCTTGGTGAACAGGGGTACCGGGGAGCTGTTTTTT. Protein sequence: CASSLVNRGTGELFF.

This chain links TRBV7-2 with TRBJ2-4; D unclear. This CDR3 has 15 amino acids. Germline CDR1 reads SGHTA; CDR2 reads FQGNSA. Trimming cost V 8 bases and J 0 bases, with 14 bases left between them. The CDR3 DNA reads TGTGCCAGCGGAAGAACTCCAATAGCCAAAAACATTCAGTACTTC. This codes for CASGRTPIAKNIQYF.

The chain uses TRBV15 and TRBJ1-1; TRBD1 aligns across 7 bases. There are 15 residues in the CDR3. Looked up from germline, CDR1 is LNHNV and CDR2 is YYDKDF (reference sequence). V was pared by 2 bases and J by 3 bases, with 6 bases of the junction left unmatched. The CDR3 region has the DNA TGTGCCACCAGCAGACTGGACAGGAGGGACACTGAAGCTTTCTTT. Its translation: CATSRLDRRDTEAFF.

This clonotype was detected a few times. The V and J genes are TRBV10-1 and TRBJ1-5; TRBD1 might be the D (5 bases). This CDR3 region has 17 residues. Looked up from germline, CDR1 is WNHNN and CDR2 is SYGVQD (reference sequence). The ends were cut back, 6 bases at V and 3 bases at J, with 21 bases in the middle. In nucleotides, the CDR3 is TGCGCCAGCAGCAACGGAGAGGCAGGGTCTGTCAATCAGCCCCAGCATTTT. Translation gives CASSNGEAGSVNQPQHF.

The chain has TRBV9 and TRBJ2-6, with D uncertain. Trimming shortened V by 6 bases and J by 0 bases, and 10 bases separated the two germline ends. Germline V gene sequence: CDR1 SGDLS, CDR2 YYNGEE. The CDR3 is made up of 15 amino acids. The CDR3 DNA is TGTGCCAGCAAAGCAGGCGCCTCTGGGGCCAACGTCCTGACTTTC. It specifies CASKAGASGANVLTF. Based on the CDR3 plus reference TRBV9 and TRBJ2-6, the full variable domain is DSGVTQTPKHLITATGQRVTLRCSPRSGDLSVYWYQQSLDQGLQFLIQYYNGEERAKGNILERFSAQQFPDLHSELNLSSLELGDSALYFCASKAGASGANVLTFGAGSRLTVL.

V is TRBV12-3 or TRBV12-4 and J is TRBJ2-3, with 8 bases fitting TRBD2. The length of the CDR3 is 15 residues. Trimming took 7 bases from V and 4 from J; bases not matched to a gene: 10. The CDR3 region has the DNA TGTGCCAGCAACTCCGGGACTAGTGTATCAGATACGCAGTATTTT. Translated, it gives CASNSGTSVSDTQYF.

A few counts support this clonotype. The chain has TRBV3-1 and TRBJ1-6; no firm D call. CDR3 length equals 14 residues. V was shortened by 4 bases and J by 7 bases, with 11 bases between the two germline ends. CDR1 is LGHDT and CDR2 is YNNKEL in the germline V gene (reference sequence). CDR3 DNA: TGTGCCAGCAGCCCGGATCCTCTAAATTCACCCCTCCACTTT. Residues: CASSPDPLNSPLHF.

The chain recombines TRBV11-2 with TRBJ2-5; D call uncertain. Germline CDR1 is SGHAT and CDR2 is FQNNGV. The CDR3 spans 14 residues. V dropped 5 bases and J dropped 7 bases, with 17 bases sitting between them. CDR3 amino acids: CASSTGSGITTQYF. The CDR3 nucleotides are TGTGCCAGCAGCACCGGATCTGGGATAACGACCCAGTACTTC. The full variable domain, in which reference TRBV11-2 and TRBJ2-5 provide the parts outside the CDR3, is EAGVAQSPRYKIIEKRQSVAFWCNPISGHATLYWYQQILGQGPKLLIQFQNNGVVDDSQLPKDRFSAERLKGVDSTLKIQPAKLEDSAVYLCASSTGSGITTQYFGPGTRLLVL.

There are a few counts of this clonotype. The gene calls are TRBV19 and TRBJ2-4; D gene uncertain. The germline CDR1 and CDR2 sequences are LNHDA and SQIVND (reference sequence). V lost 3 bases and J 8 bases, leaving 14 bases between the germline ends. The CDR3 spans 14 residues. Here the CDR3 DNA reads TGTGCCAGTAGTATTCCCGGATCTGCATACATTCAGTACTTC. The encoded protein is CASSIPGSAYIQYF.

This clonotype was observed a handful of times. The CDR3 is CASSDSGRADEQFF. The DNA of the CDR3 is TGCGCCAGCAGTGACAGCGGGAGGGCGGATGAGCAGTTCTTC. The chain combines TRBV5-1 with TRBJ2-1, with TRBD2 identical over 10 bases. Germline V lookup: CDR1 SGHRS, CDR2 YFSETQ. The trim removed 5 bases at V and 8 bases at J, leaving 7 bases unmatched. The CDR3 runs to 14 residues.

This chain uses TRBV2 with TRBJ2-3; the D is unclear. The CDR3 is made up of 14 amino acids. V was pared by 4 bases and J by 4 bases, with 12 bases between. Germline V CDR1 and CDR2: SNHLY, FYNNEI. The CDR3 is CASSVSYSSDTQYF. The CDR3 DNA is TGTGCCAGCAGTGTTTCATATAGTTCAGATACGCAGTATTTT. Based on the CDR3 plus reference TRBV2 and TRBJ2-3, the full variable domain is EPEVTQTPSHQVTQMGQEVILRCVPISNHLYFYWYRQILGQKVEFLVSFYNNEISEKSEIFDDQFSVERPDGSNFTLKIRSTKLEDSAMYFCASSVSYSSDTQYFGPGTRLTVL.

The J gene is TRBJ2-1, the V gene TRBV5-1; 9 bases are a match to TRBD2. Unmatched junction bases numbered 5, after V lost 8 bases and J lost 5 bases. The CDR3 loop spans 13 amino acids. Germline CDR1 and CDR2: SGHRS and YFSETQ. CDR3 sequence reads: CASVASGDNEQFF. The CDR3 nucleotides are TGCGCCAGTGTGGCTAGCGGGGACAATGAGCAGTTCTTC.

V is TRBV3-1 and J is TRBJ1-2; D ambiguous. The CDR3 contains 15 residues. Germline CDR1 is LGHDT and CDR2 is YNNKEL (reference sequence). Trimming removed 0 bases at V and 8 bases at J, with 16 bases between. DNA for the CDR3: TGTGCCAGCAGCCAAGATCTTGCACCGCCTTACGGCTACACCTTC. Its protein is CASSQDLAPPYGYTF.

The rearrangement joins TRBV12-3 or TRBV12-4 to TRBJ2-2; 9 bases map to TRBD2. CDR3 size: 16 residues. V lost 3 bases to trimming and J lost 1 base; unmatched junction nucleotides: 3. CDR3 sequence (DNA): TGTGCCAGCAGTTTGGGACTAGCTCTGAACACCGGGGAGCTGTTTTTT. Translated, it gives CASSLGLALNTGELFF.

CDR3 sequence reads: CASSSLGRLGPQHF. For the CDR3, the DNA is TGTGCCAGCAGCTCTTTAGGGCGCCTGGGGCCCCAGCATTTT. The rearrangement uses TRBV6-5 and TRBJ1-5; D unresolved. The CDR3 runs to 14 residues. The V gene lost 6 bases and the J gene lost 9 bases, with 18 bases spanning the gap. Germline V gives CDR1 MNHEY, CDR2 SVGAGI.

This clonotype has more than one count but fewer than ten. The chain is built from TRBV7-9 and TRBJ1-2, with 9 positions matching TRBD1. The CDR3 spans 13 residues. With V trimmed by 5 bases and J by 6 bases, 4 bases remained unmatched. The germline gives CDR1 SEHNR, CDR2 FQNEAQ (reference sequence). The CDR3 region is CASSNRQGDGYTF. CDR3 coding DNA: TGTGCCAGCAGCAACCGACAGGGGGATGGCTACACCTTC.

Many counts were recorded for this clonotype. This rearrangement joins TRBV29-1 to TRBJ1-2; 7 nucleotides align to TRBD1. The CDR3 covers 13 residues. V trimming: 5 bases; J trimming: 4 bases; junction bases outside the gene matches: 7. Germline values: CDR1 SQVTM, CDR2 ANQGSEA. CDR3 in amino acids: CSVSGGGVYGYTF. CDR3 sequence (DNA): TGCAGCGTTTCGGGAGGGGGCGTCTATGGCTACACCTTC.

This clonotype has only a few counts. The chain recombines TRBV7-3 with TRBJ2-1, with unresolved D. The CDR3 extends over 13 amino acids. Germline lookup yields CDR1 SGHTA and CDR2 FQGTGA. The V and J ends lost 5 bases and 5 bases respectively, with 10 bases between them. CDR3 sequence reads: CASSISRDNEQFF. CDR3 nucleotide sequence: TGTGCCAGCAGCATCAGTAGGGACAATGAGCAGTTCTTC.

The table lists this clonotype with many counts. The CDR3 region has the DNA TGTGCCAGCCGGCGTTCGGGAGTCAGTGGGGGGACCGAGCAGTACTTC. Translated: CASRRSGVSGGTEQYF. The gene calls are TRBV6-2 or TRBV6-3 and TRBJ2-7; possible D gene TRBD2, 6 bases. Trimming took off 8 bases at V and 6 bases at J, with 26 bases between the two ends. The germline CDR1 and CDR2 sequences are MNHEY and SVGEGT. CDR3 length equals 16 residues.

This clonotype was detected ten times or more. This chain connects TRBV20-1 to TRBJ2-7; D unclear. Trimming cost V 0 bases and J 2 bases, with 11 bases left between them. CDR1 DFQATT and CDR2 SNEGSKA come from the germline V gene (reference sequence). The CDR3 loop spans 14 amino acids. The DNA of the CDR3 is TGCAGTGCTAGAGATCTGGTAGAACCCTACGAGCAGTACTTC. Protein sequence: CSARDLVEPYEQYF.

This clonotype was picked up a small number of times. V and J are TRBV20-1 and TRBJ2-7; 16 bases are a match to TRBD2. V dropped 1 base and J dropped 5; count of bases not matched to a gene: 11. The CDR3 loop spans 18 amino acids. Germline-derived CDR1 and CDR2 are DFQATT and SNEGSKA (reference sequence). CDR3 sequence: CSARVGLAGGPAYHEQYF. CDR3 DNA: TGCAGTGCTAGAGTGGGACTAGCGGGAGGGCCGGCCTACCACGAGCAGTACTTC.

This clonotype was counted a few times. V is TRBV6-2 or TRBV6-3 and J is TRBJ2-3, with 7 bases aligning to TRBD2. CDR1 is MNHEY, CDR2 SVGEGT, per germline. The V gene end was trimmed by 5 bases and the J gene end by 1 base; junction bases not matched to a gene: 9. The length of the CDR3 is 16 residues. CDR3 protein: CASSIGGRARTDTQYF. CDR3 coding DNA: TGTGCCAGCAGTATTGGGGGGAGGGCCCGCACAGATACGCAGTATTTT.

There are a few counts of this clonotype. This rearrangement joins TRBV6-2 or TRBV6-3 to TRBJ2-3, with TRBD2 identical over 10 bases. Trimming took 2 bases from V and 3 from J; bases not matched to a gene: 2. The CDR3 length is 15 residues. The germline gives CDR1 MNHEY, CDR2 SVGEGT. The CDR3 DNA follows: TGTGCCAGCAGTTACCTAGCGGGAGCGACAGATACGCAGTATTTT. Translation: CASSYLAGATDTQYF.

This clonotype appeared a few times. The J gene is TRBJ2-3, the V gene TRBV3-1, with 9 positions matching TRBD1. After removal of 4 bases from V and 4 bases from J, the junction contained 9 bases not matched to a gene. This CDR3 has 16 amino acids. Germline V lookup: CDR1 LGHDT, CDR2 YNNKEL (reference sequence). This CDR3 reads CASSPGTGLRSDTQYF. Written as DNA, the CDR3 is TGTGCCAGCAGCCCCGGGACAGGGCTGAGATCAGATACGCAGTATTTT.